The 8 T cell receptor beta chains given below trace back to one sample, sequenced in a study of blood T cell repertoires in COVID-19. TCRdb's copy holds only in-frame clones and misses some; the assay was immunoSEQ multiplex PCR. Of approximately 80,000 clones listed, 70% to 80% are singletons. The specimen was peripheral blood. These receptors were taken from a man between 65 and 85 years old with active or convalescent COVID-19.

The gene calls are TRBV6-5 and TRBJ1-2, with TRBD1 matching 10 bases. CDR3 length: 14 residues. From germline, CDR1 is MNHEY and CDR2 SVGAGI. Unmatched junction bases numbered 9, after V lost 6 bases and J lost 8 bases. CDR3 in DNA: TGTGCCAGCAGCCGAATGACAGGGGGCACGGGCTACACCTTC. Encoded protein: CASSRMTGGTGYTF.

The CDR3 DNA reads TGCGCCAGCAGCTTGGATCAGGGGAACTACGAGCAGTACTTC. Translation gives CASSLDQGNYEQYF. This chain links TRBV5-1 with TRBJ2-7; weak D call: TRBD1 (6 bases). The CDR3 covers 14 residues. In germline, CDR1 is SGHRS, CDR2 YFSETQ. V gave up 0 bases and J gave up 3 bases, with 10 bases separating them.

V usage is TRBV12-3 or TRBV12-4 and J usage is TRBJ2-5, with D possibly matching TRBD2 (5 bases). The CDR3 runs 13 residues. V lost 3 bases to trimming and J lost 1 base, with 6 bases between them. The CDR3 loop is CASSLGVQETQYF. Written as DNA, the CDR3 is TGTGCCAGCAGTTTGGGAGTCCAAGAGACCCAGTACTTC.

CDR3 bases: TGTGCCAGCAGTGAATGGGACTTGGGGGGCACTGAAGCTTTCTTT. This codes for CASSEWDLGGTEAFF. The J gene is TRBJ1-1, the V gene TRBV6-1; weak D call: TRBD1 (5 bases). In germline, CDR1 is MNHNS, CDR2 SASEGT. The CDR3 covers 15 residues. Trimming shortened V by 2 bases and J by 4 bases, and 14 bases separated the two germline ends.

The chain has TRBV29-1 and TRBJ1-4; D may be TRBD1 (5 bases). The CDR3 runs 14 residues. Looked up from germline, CDR1 is SQVTM and CDR2 is ANQGSEA. Trimming removed 3 bases at V and 4 bases at J, with 12 bases between. In nucleotides, the CDR3 is TGCAGCGTTGACGGAGGGGATGGTAATGAAAAACTGTTTTTT. This gives the protein CSVDGGDGNEKLFF.

This clone was recorded a few times. The V gene is TRBV28, the J gene TRBJ1-2; weak D call: TRBD1 (6 bases). The germline gives CDR1 MDHEN, CDR2 SYDVKM. The CDR3 totals 12 residues. Deletions cut 5 bases from V and 6 bases from J, with 10 bases between. In DNA, the CDR3 is TGTGCCAGCAGTGAACCAGGGGATGGCTACACCTTC. This codes for CASSEPGDGYTF.

This chain joins TRBV19 and TRBJ1-4; 10 bases align to TRBD1. CDR1 LNHDA and CDR2 SQIVND come from the germline V gene (reference sequence). The CDR3 is made up of 14 amino acids. Trimming at V came to 6 bases and at J to 7 bases, leaving 5 bases not matched to a gene. CDR3 coding DNA: TGTGCCAGTAGGACAGGGGGCAATGGTGAAAAACTGTTTTTT. Residues: CASRTGGNGEKLFF.

This chain uses TRBV5-5 with TRBJ1-5; D might be TRBD1 (5 bases). The CDR3 covers 14 residues. Germline values: CDR1 SGHKS, CDR2 YYEKEE (reference sequence). The ends were cut back, 4 bases at V and 5 bases at J, with 13 bases in the middle. The chain's CDR3 is CASSPNWGDQPQHF. CDR3 in DNA: TGTGCCAGCAGCCCTAATTGGGGCGATCAGCCCCAGCATTTT. Full variable domain (missing parts from reference TRBV5-5 and TRBJ1-5): DAGVTQSPTHLIKTRGQQVTLRCSPISGHKSVSWYQQVLGQGPQFIFQYYEKEERGRGNFPDRFSARQFPNYSSELNVNALLLGDSALYLCASSPNWGDQPQHFGDGTRLSIL.